Presented here are 5 T cell receptor beta chains from one specimen sequenced in a study of Graves' ophthalmopathy and Graves' hyperthyroidism. Amplified material comprised TCR beta CDR3 regions derived from RNA transcripts. Second-round multiplex PCR followed a first-round RT-PCR using HTBI primers. TCRdb re-derived calls from the multiplex PCR reads in MiXCR, one entry per CDR3 protein. The table has about 500,000 distinct CDR3 sequences, roughly 39% seen once. The sequencing input was peripheral blood or thyroid tissue (not recorded which). All receptors derive from an adult man with Graves' hyperthyroidism.

V is TRBV15 and J is TRBJ1-2; TRBD1 aligns across 7 bases. CDR1 and CDR2 from the germline V gene are LNHNV and YYDKDF (reference sequence). CDR3 length equals 14 residues. The V gene end was trimmed by 3 bases and the J gene end by 8 bases; junction bases not matched to a gene: 9. For the CDR3, the DNA is TGTGCCACCAGCAGCCCCGGGACAGTGGAGGGCTACACCTTC. It specifies CATSSPGTVEGYTF.

Worth noting for this clonotype: A single base separates this from a much larger clone, so it may be a read error. V usage is TRBV5-4 and J usage is TRBJ1-1; D possibly corresponds to TRBD1 (6 bases). The CDR3 has 16 residues. CDR1 is SGHNT, CDR2 YYREEE, per germline (reference sequence). CDR3 sequence reads: CASNRRGGPKNTGAFF. The CDR3 DNA sequence: TGTGCCAGCAATCGACGGGGGGGGCCCAAGAACACTGGAGCTTTCTTT.

This clonotype was seen ten or more times. The chain joins TRBV7-2 to TRBJ2-7, with 8 bases identical to TRBD2. The germline CDR1 and CDR2 sequences are SGHTA and FQGNSA. The CDR3 loop spans 17 amino acids. J was trimmed by 3 bases and V by 1 base; bases with no gene match: 11. The CDR3 DNA is TGTGCCAGCAGCTTAGACGTCCCGGGACTAGGGAACTACGAGCAGTACTTC. Residues: CASSLDVPGLGNYEQYF.

V usage is TRBV15 and J usage is TRBJ1-4; TRBD1 aligns across 9 bases. The germline V gene has CDR1 LNHNV and CDR2 YYDKDF (reference sequence). Trimming cost V 1 base and J 7 bases; bases outside gene matches: 1. This CDR3 contains 14 residues. The CDR3 here is CATSRVDRGEKLFF. The CDR3 region has the DNA TGTGCCACCAGCAGAGTGGACAGGGGTGAAAAACTGTTTTTT.

The table lists this clonotype with many counts. The chain couples TRBV20-1 to TRBJ1-3; no clear D. This CDR3 region has 15 residues. Looked up from germline, CDR1 is DFQATT and CDR2 is SNEGSKA (reference sequence). With 3 bases removed from V and 4 bases from J, the gap between germline ends came to 16 bases. The CDR3 coding sequence is TGCAGTGCTAGGACCGACCTACAGAAAGGAAACACCATATATTTT. Translation gives CSARTDLQKGNTIYF.